This record concerns one TCR beta chain sequence. What it binds is not known. The data were obtained in a study of T cell responses to AZD1222 COVID-19 vaccine. Study-level results: Compared with day 0, the breadth and depth of the Spike-specific TCR repertoire rose significantly after two doses of AZD1222.

CDR1 ENHRY and CDR2 SYGVKD come from the germline V gene. This CDR3 has 14 residues. The V gene lost 5 bases and the J gene lost 9 bases, with 17 bases spanning the gap. Sequencing used immunoSEQ multiplex PCR; TCRdb keeps in-frame clones, though not all of them. The profile shows about 150,000 clones, 75% to 95% of them singletons. The sample in question was peripheral blood, obtained 28 days after the second AZD1222 dose. This chain links TRBV10-3 with TRBJ1-5; no reliable D call. This sequence originates from an adult who received the AZD1222 COVID-19 vaccine. CDR3 sequence reads: CAISSIRELGPQHF. For the CDR3, the DNA is TGTGCCATCAGTTCCATCCGGGAGCTAGGGCCCCAGCATTTT.